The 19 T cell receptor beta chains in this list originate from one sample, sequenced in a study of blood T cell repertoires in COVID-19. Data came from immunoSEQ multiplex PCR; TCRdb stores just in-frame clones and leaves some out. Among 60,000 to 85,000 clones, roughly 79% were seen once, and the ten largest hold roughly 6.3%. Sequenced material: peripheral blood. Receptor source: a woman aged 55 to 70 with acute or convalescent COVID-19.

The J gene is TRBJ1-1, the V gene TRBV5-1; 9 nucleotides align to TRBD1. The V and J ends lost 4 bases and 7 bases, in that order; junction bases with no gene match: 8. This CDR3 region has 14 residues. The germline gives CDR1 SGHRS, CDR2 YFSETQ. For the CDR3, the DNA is TGCGCCAGCAGCGGCCGACAGGGGGATGGTGAAGCTTTCTTT. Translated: CASSGRQGDGEAFF.

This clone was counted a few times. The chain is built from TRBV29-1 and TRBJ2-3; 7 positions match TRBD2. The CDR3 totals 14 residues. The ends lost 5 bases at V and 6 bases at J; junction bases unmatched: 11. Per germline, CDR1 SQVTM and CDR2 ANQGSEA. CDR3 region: CSVLGGKGADTQYF. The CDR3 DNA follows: TGCAGCGTTCTGGGAGGGAAAGGTGCCGATACGCAGTATTTT.

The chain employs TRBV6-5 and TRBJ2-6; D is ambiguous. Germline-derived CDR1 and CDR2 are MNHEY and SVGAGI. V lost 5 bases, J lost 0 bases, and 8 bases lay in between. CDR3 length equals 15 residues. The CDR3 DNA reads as TGTGCCAGCAGTCCCCCCGGCTCTGGGGCCAACGTCCTGACTTTC. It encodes CASSPPGSGANVLTF.

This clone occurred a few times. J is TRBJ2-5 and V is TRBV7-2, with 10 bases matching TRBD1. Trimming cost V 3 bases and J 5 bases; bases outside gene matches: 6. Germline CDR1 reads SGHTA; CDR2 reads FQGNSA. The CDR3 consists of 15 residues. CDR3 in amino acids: CASSLTGGLGETQYF. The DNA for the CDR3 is TGTGCCAGCAGCTTGACAGGGGGCTTAGGGGAGACCCAGTACTTC.

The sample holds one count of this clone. CDR3 loop: CASSQAQGLKFTEAFF. The CDR3 DNA reads as TGTGCCAGCAGCCAGGCCCAGGGGTTAAAATTCACTGAAGCTTTCTTT. The rearrangement joins TRBV3-1 (or the pseudogene TRBV3-2) to TRBJ1-1; a possible D gene is TRBD1 (6 bases). The CDR3 sequence is 16 residues long. The ends were cut back, 3 bases at V and 4 bases at J, with 18 bases in the middle. Germline CDR1 and CDR2: LGHDT and YNNKEL (reference sequence).

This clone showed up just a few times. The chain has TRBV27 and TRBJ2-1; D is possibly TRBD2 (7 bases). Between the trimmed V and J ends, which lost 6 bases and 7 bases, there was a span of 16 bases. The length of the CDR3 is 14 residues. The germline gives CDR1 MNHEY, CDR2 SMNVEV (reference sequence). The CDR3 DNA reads TGTGCCAGCAGGGTAGGGGGGGGTGGGAATGAGCAGTTCTTC. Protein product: CASRVGGGGNEQFF.

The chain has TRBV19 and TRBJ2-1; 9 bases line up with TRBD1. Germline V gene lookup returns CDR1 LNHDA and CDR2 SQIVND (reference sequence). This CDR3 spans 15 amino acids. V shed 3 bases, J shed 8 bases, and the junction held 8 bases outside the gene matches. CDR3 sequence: CASSIAGTGRYEQFF. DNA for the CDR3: TGTGCCAGTAGTATCGCCGGGACAGGGAGATATGAGCAGTTCTTC.

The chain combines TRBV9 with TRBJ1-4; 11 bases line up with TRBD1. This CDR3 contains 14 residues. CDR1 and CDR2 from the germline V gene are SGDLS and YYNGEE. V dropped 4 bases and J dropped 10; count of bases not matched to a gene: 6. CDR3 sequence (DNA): TGTGCCAGCAGCCTCGGACAGGGGGCCGGAAAACTGTTTTTT. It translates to CASSLGQGAGKLFF.

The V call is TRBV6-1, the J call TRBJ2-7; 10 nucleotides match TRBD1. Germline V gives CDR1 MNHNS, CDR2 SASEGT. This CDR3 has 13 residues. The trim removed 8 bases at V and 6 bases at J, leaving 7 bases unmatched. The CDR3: CASFHRDRGEQYF. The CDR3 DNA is TGTGCCAGCTTCCACCGGGACAGGGGCGAGCAGTACTTC.

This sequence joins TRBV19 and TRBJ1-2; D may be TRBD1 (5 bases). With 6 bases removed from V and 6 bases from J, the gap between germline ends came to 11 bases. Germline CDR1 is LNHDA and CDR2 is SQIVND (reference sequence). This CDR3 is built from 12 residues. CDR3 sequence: CASRSGLNGYTF. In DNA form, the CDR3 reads TGTGCCAGTAGGTCAGGGTTGAATGGCTACACCTTC. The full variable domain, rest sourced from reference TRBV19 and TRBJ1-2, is DGGITQSPKYLFRKEGQNVTLSCEQNLNHDAMYWYRQDPGQGLRLIYYSQIVNDFQKGDIAEGYSVSREKKESFPLTVTSAQKNPTAFYLCASRSGLNGYTFGSGTRLTVV.

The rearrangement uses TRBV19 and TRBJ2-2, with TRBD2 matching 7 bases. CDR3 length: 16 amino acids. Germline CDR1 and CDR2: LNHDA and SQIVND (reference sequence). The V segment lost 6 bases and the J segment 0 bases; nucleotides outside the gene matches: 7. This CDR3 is CASRIGGVANTGELFF. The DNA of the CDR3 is TGTGCCAGTAGGATTGGGGGGGTCGCGAACACCGGGGAGCTGTTTTTT.

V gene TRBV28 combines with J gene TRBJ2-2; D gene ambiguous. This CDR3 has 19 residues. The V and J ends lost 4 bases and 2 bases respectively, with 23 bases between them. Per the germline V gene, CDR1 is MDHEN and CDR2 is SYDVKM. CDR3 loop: CASSSMTVRIQINTGELFF. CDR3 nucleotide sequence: TGTGCCAGCAGTTCTATGACGGTTCGGATACAGATAAACACCGGGGAGCTGTTTTTT.

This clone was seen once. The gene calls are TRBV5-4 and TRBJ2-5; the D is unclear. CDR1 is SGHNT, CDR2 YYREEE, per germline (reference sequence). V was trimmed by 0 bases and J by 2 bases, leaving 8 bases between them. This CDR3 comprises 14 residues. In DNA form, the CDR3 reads TGTGCCAGCAGCTTGGCTGGCAGGCAAGAGACCCAGTACTTC. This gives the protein CASSLAGRQETQYF. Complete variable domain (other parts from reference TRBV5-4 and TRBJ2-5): ETGVTQSPTHLIKTRGQQVTLRCSSQSGHNTVSWYQQALGQGPQFIFQYYREEENGRGNFPPRFSGLQFPNYSSELNVNALELDDSALYLCASSLAGRQETQYFGPGTRLLVL.

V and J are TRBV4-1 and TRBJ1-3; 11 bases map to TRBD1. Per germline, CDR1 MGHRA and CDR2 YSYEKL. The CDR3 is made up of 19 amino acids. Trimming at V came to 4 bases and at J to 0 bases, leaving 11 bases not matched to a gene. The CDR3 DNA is TGCGCCAGCAGCCCCCTAGGACAGGGGGCCGCCCTCTCTGGAAACACCATATATTTT. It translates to CASSPLGQGAALSGNTIYF.

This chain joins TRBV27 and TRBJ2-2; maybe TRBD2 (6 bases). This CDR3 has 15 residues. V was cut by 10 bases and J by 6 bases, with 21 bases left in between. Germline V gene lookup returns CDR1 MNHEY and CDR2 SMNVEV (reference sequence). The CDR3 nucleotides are TGTGCCACGAAATTTCCCGGGGGTAGTCCCGGGGAGCTGTTTTTT. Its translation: CATKFPGGSPGELFF.

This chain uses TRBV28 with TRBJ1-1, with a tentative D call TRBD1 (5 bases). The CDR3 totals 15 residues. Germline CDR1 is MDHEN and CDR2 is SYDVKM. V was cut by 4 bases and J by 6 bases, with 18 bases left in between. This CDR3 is CASSSRGGDRPEAFF. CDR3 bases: TGTGCCAGCAGTTCCCGGGGGGGGGATCGGCCTGAAGCTTTCTTT.

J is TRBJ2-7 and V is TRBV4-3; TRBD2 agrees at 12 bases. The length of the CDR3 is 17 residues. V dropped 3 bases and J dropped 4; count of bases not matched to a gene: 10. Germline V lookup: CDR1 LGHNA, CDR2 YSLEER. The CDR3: CASSQYSASGGGYEQYF. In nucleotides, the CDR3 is TGCGCCAGCAGCCAGTATTCCGCTAGCGGGGGGGGGTACGAGCAGTACTTC.

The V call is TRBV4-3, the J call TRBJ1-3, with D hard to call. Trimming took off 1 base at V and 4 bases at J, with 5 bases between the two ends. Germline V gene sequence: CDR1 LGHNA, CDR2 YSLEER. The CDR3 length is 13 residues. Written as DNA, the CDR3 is TGCGCCAGCAGCCAAGTCTCGGGAAACACCATATATTTT. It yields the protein CASSQVSGNTIYF.

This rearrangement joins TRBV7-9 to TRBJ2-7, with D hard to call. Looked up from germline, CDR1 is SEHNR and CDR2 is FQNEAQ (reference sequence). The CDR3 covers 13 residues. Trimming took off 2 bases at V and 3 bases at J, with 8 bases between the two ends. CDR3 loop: CASSLNTDYEQYF. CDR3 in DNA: TGTGCCAGCAGCTTAAATACAGACTACGAGCAGTACTTC.